The T cell receptor (beta chain) described here comes from a study of PD-1 blockade in classical Hodgkin lymphoma. A remark on this clone: Its antigen is unidentified.

Time point reported: cycle 4 day 1 (C4D1), after five to seven weeks of nivolumab. Relapse after autologous stem cell transplantation occurred in every patient, and brentuximab vedotin exposure varied. The repertoire was sequenced with immunoSEQ multiplex PCR; TCRdb's copy has only in-frame clones and lacks some. This table holds some 30,000 clones, about 72% found once. Study-wide findings and caveats: Relapsed/refractory patients reportedly had lower baseline diversity than newly diagnosed patients.

Material: peripheral blood mononuclear cells (PBMCs), obtained before the fourth cycle of nivolumab. The clonotype originates from a human donor with classical Hodgkin lymphoma.

DNA for the CDR3: TGTGCCAGCAGGTCACCCGGTGGGGACGGCTACACCTTC. It specifies CASRSPGGDGYTF. This sequence joins TRBV28 and TRBJ1-2, with D tentatively TRBD1 (5 bases). The germline V gene has CDR1 MDHEN and CDR2 SYDVKM. V lost 6 bases and J 8 bases, leaving 16 bases between the germline ends. The CDR3 loop spans 13 amino acids.